This T cell receptor (beta chain) is drawn from a study of STAT5B mutations in CD4+ large granular lymphocyte leukemia. Study conclusions and caveats: 25% of private leukemic clonotypes occurred rarely in other patients' non-leukemic repertoires.

The CDR3 spans 15 residues. The ends lost 3 bases at V and 5 bases at J; junction bases unmatched: 3. Germline values: CDR1 SGHAT, CDR2 FQDESV (reference sequence). A note on this clone: What it binds is unknown.

Clones were sequenced by immunoSEQ multiplex PCR, and TCRdb holds only the in-frame ones, with some missing. The sample has about 48,000 clones, about 70% seen once; the top ten hold 1.5% to 1.9%. Sequences were obtained from CD4+ T cells from blood buffy coats. This sequence was found in a human donor in good health. The chain carries TRBV11-1 and TRBJ2-2, with 10 bases lining up with TRBD1. CDR3 DNA: TGTGCCAGCAGCTTTGGGACAGGGGAAACCGGGGAGCTGTTTTTT. The encoded protein is CASSFGTGETGELFF.